The entry that follows covers one T cell receptor (beta chain) sequence. The table lists this clonotype with many counts. There is no known antigen for this receptor. Base qualities are not at hand, and no much larger clone is one base apart. At the junction V is shortened by 8 bases and J by 4 bases; bases outside the gene matches: 17. The germline V gene supplies CDR1 MNHEY and CDR2 SVGAGI. From its cysteine to its phenylalanine, the CDR3 spans 17 amino acids. The sequence is cut down to CDR3 DNA, 51 bases in frame from base 1. The data derive from a study of Graves' ophthalmopathy and Graves' hyperthyroidism (dated by TCRdb to 2016 to 2018). Study-wide context: Hyperthyroidism was defined as stable when no progression to ophthalmopathy occurred within 18 months of follow-up. The study used signatures of the TCR beta repertoire to tell Graves' ophthalmopathy apart from Graves' hyperthyroidism and to predict which patients would progress to ophthalmopathy. In total, approximately 130 blood samples were TCR-sequenced: under 45 ophthalmopathy, some 75 hyperthyroidism and roughly 17 hyperthyroidism-to-ophthalmopathy patients. A discovery set of 95 to 100 patients (approximately 45 ophthalmopathy, 60 or so stable hyperthyroidism) was enrolled to explore V-J signatures distinguishing ophthalmopathy from hyperthyroidism. An independent validation cohort was composed of some 19 hyperthyroidism patients and around 16 patients who later progressed from hyperthyroidism to ophthalmopathy. In five to seven hyperthyroidism patients, T-cell repertoires of thyroid tissue and blood were compared. Following sample collection, hyperthyroidism patients were given methimazole at a starting dose of 30 mg daily, and ophthalmopathy patients were given high-dose intravenous methylprednisolone. Study-wide conclusions, independent of this receptor: In validation, the model predicted ophthalmopathy progression with about 71% sensitivity and approximately 75% specificity; some 13 predicted patients were CT-confirmed with GO in a median of about 7.1 months. Among expanded thyroid clonotypes with frequency above 0.001, most also showed up in blood, which suggests that blood repertoires may reflect the thyroid immune response. The 13-signature model separated ophthalmopathy from stable hyperthyroidism with approximately 85% sensitivity and 81% to 82% specificity in cross-validation, and 80%/75% in the test set. No statistical method was used to set the sample size in advance, and the investigators knew which group each participant was assigned to.

For repertoire sequencing, the TCR beta CDR3 regions were amplified from RNA transcripts. The first round of RT-PCR was done with HTBI primers and the Qiagen OneStep RT-PCR kit, and was followed by a second round of multiplex PCR, then size selection and purification. The libraries underwent paired-end sequencing with 100 bp reads on an Illumina HiSeq2000. The paper's data handling went like this. Reads were processed with SOAPnuke, discarding reads with adapters, uncalled bases, mean Phred below 15, or no exact constant-primer or identifier match. COPE v1.2.5 was used to merge the high-quality paired reads. Clonotypes were defined as unique nucleotide sequences and were aligned to IMGT TRB V, D and J references using MiTCR v1.1. Analysis was restricted to V-J combinations with a frequency above 0.0001, which covered about 99% of repertoires. For each V-J combination, a TCR clonal expansion and chaos score was defined as F50 clonal expansion divided by the chaos observed in the TCRdist matrix. Welch's t-statistics and random forest were used to reduce the features to about 12 V-J combinations, which were then used as input to a naive Bayes classifier. The Morisita-Horn index was used to measure how similar the thyroid and blood repertoires were. Through fastp at Q25 and MiXCR, TCRdb rebuilt clones from the public reads, retaining in-frame beta chains. Records with the same CDR3 protein are collapsed into one entry carrying the most frequent genes and DNA. These V and J calls originate from TCRdb's pipeline instead of the authors' own analysis. The sample contains around 590,000 distinct CDR3 sequences, under 45% of them found a single time. The top ten hold 4% to 5% of the sample.

Hyperthyroidism patients were newly diagnosed, with disease duration under 2 months, and aged 18 to 65 years. Patients with other autoimmune diseases, uncontrolled infections, pregnancy or lactation were excluded from the study. Clinical symptoms, serum thyroxine, TRAb, thyroid ultrasound and orbital computed tomography formed the basis of the diagnosis. Total RNA was extracted with Trizol reagent and quality-checked on an Agilent 2100 Bioanalyzer. The sequence was collected from an adult man with Graves' hyperthyroidism. The sequencing sample was made of peripheral blood or thyroid tissue (not recorded which). The V gene is TRBV6-5 and the J gene is TRBJ2-5; 9 middle bases align to TRBD2. The nucleotides are TGTGCCAGCGGAGAACGCGGGACTAGCCACTTGAGAGAGACCCAGTACTTC. This gives the protein CASGERGTSHLRETQYF.